This T cell receptor (beta chain) was identified in a study of identical twins. The study, taken as a whole, reports: Researchers reported weaker excess twin sharing in beta out-of-frame sequences. A cross-sectional statistical analysis, not follow-up of the same donors, supported the conclusions. Out-of-frame alpha sequences shared by twins showed excess low generation probability.

Trimming took 3 bases from V and 5 from J; bases not matched to a gene: 11. Germline CDR1 reads SEHNR; CDR2 reads FQNEAQ (reference sequence). CDR3 length equals 17 residues. From the 5' RACE reads, TCRdb called clonotypes with MiXCR, one entry per CDR3 protein. The table includes 500,000 to 700,000 distinct CDR3 sequences, just over 7% detected once. Note on this clonotype: The target antigen is unknown.

All donors were healthy Caucasians. The sample was also linked to a second study, of yellow fever vaccine responses in identical twins.

The rearrangement uses TRBV7-9 and TRBJ2-4, with TRBD1 matching 9 bases. This receptor was identified in a woman aged 18-35 years in good health. Input material: PBMCs. The CDR3 DNA reads as TGTGCCAGCAGCTTGGGCATGAGGGACAGGGAAGAAAACATTCAGTACTTC. This codes for CASSLGMRDREENIQYF. The full variable domain, with the rest looked up from reference TRBV7-9 and TRBJ2-4, is DTGVSQNPRHKITKRGQNVTFRCDPISEHNRLYWYRQTLGQGPEFLTYFQNEAQLEKSRLLSDRFSAERPKGSFSTLEIQRTEQGDSAMYLCASSLGMRDREENIQYFGAGTRLSVL.